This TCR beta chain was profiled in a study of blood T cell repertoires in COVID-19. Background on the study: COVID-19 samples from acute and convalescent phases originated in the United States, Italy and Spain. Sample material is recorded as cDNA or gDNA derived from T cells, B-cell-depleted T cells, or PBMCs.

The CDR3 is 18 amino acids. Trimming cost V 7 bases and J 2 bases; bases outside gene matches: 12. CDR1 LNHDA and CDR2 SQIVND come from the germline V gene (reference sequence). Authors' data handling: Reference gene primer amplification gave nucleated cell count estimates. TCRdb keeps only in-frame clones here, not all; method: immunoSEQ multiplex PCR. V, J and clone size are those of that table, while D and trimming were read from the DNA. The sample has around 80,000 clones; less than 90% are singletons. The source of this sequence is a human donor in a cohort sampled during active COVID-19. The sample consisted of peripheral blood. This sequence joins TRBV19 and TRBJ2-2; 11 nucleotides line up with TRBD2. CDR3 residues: CASTPSGLAGGNTGELFF. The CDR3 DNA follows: TGTGCCAGTACCCCAAGCGGGCTAGCGGGGGGAAACACCGGGGAGCTGTTTTTT. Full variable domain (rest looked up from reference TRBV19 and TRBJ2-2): DGGITQSPKYLFRKEGQNVTLSCEQNLNHDAMYWYRQDPGQGLRLIYYSQIVNDFQKGDIAEGYSVSREKKESFPLTVTSAQKNPTAFYLCASTPSGLAGGNTGELFFGEGSRLTVL.